This T cell receptor (beta chain) was captured by sequencing in a study of blood T cell repertoires in COVID-19. Study details: Samples representing acute and convalescent COVID-19 were sourced from the United States, Italy and Spain. Sample material is recorded as cDNA or gDNA derived from T cells, B-cell-depleted T cells, or PBMCs.

This clone was seen a handful of times. V lost 5 bases and J 5 bases, leaving 9 bases between the germline ends. Germline V gives CDR1 SEHNR, CDR2 FQNEAQ (reference sequence). The CDR3 runs to 12 residues. This table comes from immunoSEQ multiplex PCR, and its TCRdb copy is limited to in-frame clones, with some not included. The sample comprises roughly 280,000 clones, approximately 80% of which are singletons, and around 4.2% rests with the top ten. The chain is built from TRBV7-9 and TRBJ1-1; D gene unclear. The sequenced sample consisted of peripheral blood. This clonotype was obtained from a man aged 55 to 70 with acute or convalescent COVID-19. The CDR3 DNA is TGTGCCAGCAGCCAATGGGCGACTGAAGCTTTCTTT. As protein: CASSQWATEAFF.